These T cell receptor beta chains were read from a single sample in a study of T cell responses to AZD1222 COVID-19 vaccine. The data were produced by immunoSEQ multiplex PCR, yet TCRdb's version contains in-frame clones alone and is incomplete. The sample shows approximately 71,000 clones, around 80% of them seen only once. Material: peripheral blood, obtained on day 0 of AZD1222 vaccination. The source of these receptors is an adult in good health. Each CDR3 is given with its conserved first and last residue. The D gene is left open where the match is weak. Size is stated for part of the rows, as once, few or many counts, or as a class when the clone is expanded.

len: 15; j_gene: TRBJ2-7; abundance: .; d_gene: .; v_gene: TRBV5-5; CDR3nt: TGTGCCAGCAGTTCACTGAGGGGGGCCTCCTACGAGCAGTACTTC; CDR3aa: CASSSLRGASYEQYF
len: 12; j_gene: TRBJ2-1; abundance: .; d_gene: .; v_gene: TRBV7-9; CDR3nt: TGTGCCAGCAGCTTGACAGACAATGAGCAGTTCTTC; CDR3aa: CASSLTDNEQFF
len: 13; j_gene: TRBJ1-1; abundance: .; d_gene: .; v_gene: TRBV19; CDR3nt: TGTGCCAGTAGTCTACGACCCGTGGCTGAAGCTTTCTTT; CDR3aa: CASSLRPVAEAFF
len: 12; j_gene: TRBJ1-1; abundance: .; d_gene: .; v_gene: TRBV19; CDR3nt: TGTGCCAGTAGCCTAATTGGACAGAGGGCTTTCTTT; CDR3aa: CASSLIGQRAFF
len: 14; j_gene: TRBJ1-5; abundance: once; d_gene: .; v_gene: TRBV7-9; CDR3nt: TGTGCCAGCAGCCTGGACAGCCCCAATCAGCCCCAGCATTTT; CDR3aa: CASSLDSPNQPQHF
len: 17; j_gene: TRBJ2-4; abundance: .; d_gene: .; v_gene: TRBV7-9; CDR3nt: TGTGCCAGCAGCCTAGGACAAGTTAGGGGAGCCAAAAACATTCAGTACTTC; CDR3aa: CASSLGQVRGAKNIQYF
len: 12; j_gene: TRBJ2-1; abundance: .; d_gene: TRBD2; v_gene: TRBV10-2; CDR3nt: TGCGCCAGCAGTGAAAGCGGGGATGAGCAGTTCTTC; CDR3aa: CASSESGDEQFF
len: 14; j_gene: TRBJ2-3; abundance: .; d_gene: TRBD2; v_gene: TRBV18; CDR3nt: TGTGCCAGCCTGAGGACTAGCGGGACAGATACGCAGTATTTT; CDR3aa: CASLRTSGTDTQYF
len: 17; j_gene: TRBJ1-5; abundance: .; d_gene: TRBD1; v_gene: TRBV18; CDR3nt: TGTGCCAGCTCACCCCCCGCGAGGGGACAGGGGCATCAGCCCCAGCATTTT; CDR3aa: CASSPPARGQGHQPQHF
len: 13; j_gene: TRBJ1-1; abundance: few; d_gene: .; v_gene: TRBV5-6; CDR3nt: TGTGCCAGCAGCTTGGGGGCGCGCACTGAAGCTTTCTTT; CDR3aa: CASSLGARTEAFF
len: 13; j_gene: TRBJ2-5; abundance: .; d_gene: .; v_gene: TRBV12-5; CDR3nt: TGTGCTAGTGGTTTAGCGTCGCAAGAGACCCAGTACTTC; CDR3aa: CASGLASQETQYF
len: 16; j_gene: TRBJ2-3; abundance: .; d_gene: .; v_gene: TRBV21-1; CDR3nt: TGTGCCAGCAGCAAATATTTGGCGGAAAAAACAGATACGCAGTATTTT; CDR3aa: CASSKYLAEKTDTQYF
len: 16; j_gene: TRBJ2-3; abundance: .; d_gene: TRBD1; v_gene: TRBV7-2; CDR3nt: TGTGCCAGCAGCTTAGCAGGGGGCTCTAGCACAGATACGCAGTATTTT; CDR3aa: CASSLAGGSSTDTQYF
len: 18; j_gene: TRBJ1-3; abundance: few; d_gene: .; v_gene: TRBV7-6; CDR3nt: TGTGCCAGCAGCCTTACAACCAATACTTATAAACGGGATAACACCATATATTTT; CDR3aa: CASSLTTNTYKRDNTIYF
len: 15; j_gene: TRBJ2-3; abundance: .; d_gene: TRBD2; v_gene: TRBV9; CDR3nt: TGTGCCAGCAGCGCTAGCGGAGTTAGCACAGATACGCAGTATTTT; CDR3aa: CASSASGVSTDTQYF
len: 13; j_gene: TRBJ1-2; abundance: .; d_gene: .; v_gene: TRBV28; CDR3nt: TGTGCCAGCAGTTTTTCCAGGGGCTATGGCTACACCTTC; CDR3aa: CASSFSRGYGYTF
len: 17; j_gene: TRBJ2-2; abundance: .; d_gene: TRBD2; v_gene: TRBV3-1/TRBV3-2; CDR3nt: TGTGCCAGCAGCCAAATGTTTACGGGAGGGAACACCGGGGAGCTGTTTTTT; CDR3aa: CASSQMFTGGNTGELFF
len: 15; j_gene: TRBJ1-4; abundance: once; d_gene: .; v_gene: TRBV10-3; CDR3nt: TGTGCCATCAAGGGCTCCACGGGCACTAATGAAAAACTGTTTTTT; CDR3aa: CAIKGSTGTNEKLFF
len: 17; j_gene: TRBJ2-3; abundance: .; d_gene: .; v_gene: TRBV19; CDR3nt: TGTGCCAGTAGTATAGATTGGGCCCCCAGGGGCACAGATACGCAGTATTTT; CDR3aa: CASSIDWAPRGTDTQYF
len: 13; j_gene: TRBJ2-1; abundance: .; d_gene: TRBD1; v_gene: TRBV4-2; CDR3nt: TGTGCCAGCAGCCCGTTACAGGGGAATGAGCAGTTCTTC; CDR3aa: CASSPLQGNEQFF
len: 14; j_gene: TRBJ1-2; abundance: few; d_gene: .; v_gene: TRBV7-9; CDR3nt: TGTGCCAGCAGCTTACTGACCAGATGGGATGGCTACACCTTC; CDR3aa: CASSLLTRWDGYTF
len: 13; j_gene: TRBJ2-5; abundance: once; d_gene: .; v_gene: TRBV5-5; CDR3nt: TGTGCCAGCAGCTTGTTTGGATCGGAGACCCAGTACTTC; CDR3aa: CASSLFGSETQYF
len: 15; j_gene: TRBJ2-2; abundance: .; d_gene: .; v_gene: TRBV5-4; CDR3nt: TGTGCCAGCAGCTTGGCGGCAGATCACACCGGGGAGCTGTTTTTT; CDR3aa: CASSLAADHTGELFF
len: 18; j_gene: TRBJ1-4; abundance: once; d_gene: TRBD1; v_gene: TRBV25-1; CDR3nt: TGTGCCAGCAGTGAGAACCCGGGACAGGGGGCAACTAATGAAAAACTGTTTTTT; CDR3aa: CASSENPGQGATNEKLFF
len: 10; j_gene: TRBJ2-5; abundance: .; d_gene: .; v_gene: TRBV20-1; CDR3nt: TGCAGTCCTAGGGAAGAGACCCAGTACTTC; CDR3aa: CSPREETQYF
len: 16; j_gene: TRBJ1-5; abundance: .; d_gene: .; v_gene: TRBV19; CDR3nt: TGTGCCAGTAGTATCCCGGGGCTGGGGGTAAGTCAGCCCCAGCATTTT; CDR3aa: CASSIPGLGVSQPQHF
len: 12; j_gene: TRBJ1-1; abundance: .; d_gene: .; v_gene: TRBV9; CDR3nt: TGTGCCAGCAGCTCGGGCTCTTTTGAAGCTTTCTTT; CDR3aa: CASSSGSFEAFF
len: 17; j_gene: TRBJ1-2; abundance: few; d_gene: TRBD1; v_gene: TRBV7-2; CDR3nt: TGTGCCAGCAGCTTAAGTTTTGTCCAGGGGGATCGCTATGGCTACACCTTC; CDR3aa: CASSLSFVQGDRYGYTF
len: 15; j_gene: TRBJ1-5; abundance: few; d_gene: TRBD1; v_gene: TRBV6-1; CDR3nt: TGTGCCAGCAGTGACGGGACAGTTAATAATCAGCCCCAGCATTTT; CDR3aa: CASSDGTVNNQPQHF
len: 13; j_gene: TRBJ1-4; abundance: .; d_gene: .; v_gene: TRBV11-2; CDR3nt: TGTGCCAGCAGCCGTTCAAGGACCCCCCTACTGTTTTTT; CDR3aa: CASSRSRTPLLFF
len: 15; j_gene: TRBJ2-3; abundance: few; d_gene: TRBD1; v_gene: TRBV10-3; CDR3nt: TGTGCCATCAGACCGACAGGGGGCGAGAAAGATACGCAGTATTTT; CDR3aa: CAIRPTGGEKDTQYF
len: 12; j_gene: TRBJ2-7; abundance: .; d_gene: .; v_gene: TRBV28; CDR3nt: TGTGCCAGCAGCCTTATTGGGTACGAGCAGTACTTC; CDR3aa: CASSLIGYEQYF
len: 13; j_gene: TRBJ1-5; abundance: .; d_gene: .; v_gene: TRBV4-1; CDR3nt: TGCGCCAGCAGCCAAGACCCATTCCAGCCCCAGCATTTT; CDR3aa: CASSQDPFQPQHF
len: 15; j_gene: TRBJ1-1; abundance: .; d_gene: .; v_gene: TRBV7-2; CDR3nt: TGTGCCAGCAGCTTAGCCCCGGGAACGAACACTGAAGCTTTCTTT; CDR3aa: CASSLAPGTNTEAFF
len: 16; j_gene: TRBJ2-7; abundance: many; d_gene: .; v_gene: TRBV14; CDR3nt: TGTGCCAGCAGCCATTGGGCAGGAGCCCCTATCTACGAGCAGTACTTC; CDR3aa: CASSHWAGAPIYEQYF
len: 13; j_gene: TRBJ2-5; abundance: .; d_gene: .; v_gene: TRBV5-4; CDR3nt: TGTGCCAGCAGCTTGGTAGGTCAAGAGACCCAGTACTTC; CDR3aa: CASSLVGQETQYF
len: 13; j_gene: TRBJ1-6; abundance: .; d_gene: .; v_gene: TRBV4-1; CDR3nt: TGCGCCAGCAGCCAAGACGCGGATTCACCCCTCCACTTT; CDR3aa: CASSQDADSPLHF
len: 12; j_gene: TRBJ2-2; abundance: .; d_gene: .; v_gene: TRBV19; CDR3nt: TGTGCCAGTAGCCACGGACGCGGGGAGCTGTTTTTT; CDR3aa: CASSHGRGELFF
len: 13; j_gene: TRBJ1-5; abundance: few; d_gene: .; v_gene: TRBV28; CDR3nt: TGTGCCAGCAACTCCCACCGGGGGGACCCCCAGCATTTT; CDR3aa: CASNSHRGDPQHF
len: 16; j_gene: TRBJ1-4; abundance: .; d_gene: .; v_gene: TRBV6-1; CDR3nt: TGTGCCAGCAGTGAATTACAAGGAGGGGGTAATGAAAAACTGTTTTTT; CDR3aa: CASSELQGGGNEKLFF
len: 12; j_gene: TRBJ1-5; abundance: few; d_gene: .; v_gene: TRBV6-5; CDR3nt: TGTGCCAGATCTAGGGTAAATCAGCCCCAGCATTTT; CDR3aa: CARSRVNQPQHF
len: 15; j_gene: TRBJ1-1; abundance: .; d_gene: TRBD1; v_gene: TRBV3-1/TRBV3-2; CDR3nt: TGTGCCAGCAGCCAAGAGTGGTCAGGGGGCACTGAAGCTTTCTTT; CDR3aa: CASSQEWSGGTEAFF
len: 16; j_gene: TRBJ1-2; abundance: .; d_gene: TRBD1; v_gene: TRBV4-1; CDR3nt: TGCGCCAGCAGCCAAGAGAAAACAGGGGACGGTGGTGGCTACACCTTC; CDR3aa: CASSQEKTGDGGGYTF
len: 15; j_gene: TRBJ1-1; abundance: .; d_gene: TRBD1; v_gene: TRBV12-5; CDR3nt: TGTGCTAGTGGTGCCAGGACAGGGCTGAACACTGAAGCTTTCTTT; CDR3aa: CASGARTGLNTEAFF
len: 13; j_gene: TRBJ1-3; abundance: .; d_gene: TRBD1; v_gene: TRBV3-1/TRBV3-2; CDR3nt: TGTGCCAGCAGCCAGGACAGGGGAAACACCATATATTTT; CDR3aa: CASSQDRGNTIYF
len: 14; j_gene: TRBJ2-2; abundance: .; d_gene: .; v_gene: TRBV6-1; CDR3nt: TGTGCCAGCAGTCCCGTGAGGAGCACCGGGGAGCTGTTTTTT; CDR3aa: CASSPVRSTGELFF
len: 15; j_gene: TRBJ2-2; abundance: .; d_gene: TRBD1; v_gene: TRBV5-6; CDR3nt: TGTGCCAGCAGCTTGGAAAGGGGGCAGACCGGGGAGCTGTTTTTT; CDR3aa: CASSLERGQTGELFF
len: 16; j_gene: TRBJ2-2; abundance: .; d_gene: .; v_gene: TRBV5-1; CDR3nt: TGCGCCAGCAGCTTGACCCCAGGGAGAGACACCGGGGAGCTGTTTTTT; CDR3aa: CASSLTPGRDTGELFF
len: 13; j_gene: TRBJ1-1; abundance: .; d_gene: .; v_gene: TRBV19; CDR3nt: TGTGCCAGTAGTATTAAAAGGAACACTGAAGCTTTCTTT; CDR3aa: CASSIKRNTEAFF
len: 13; j_gene: TRBJ1-2; abundance: .; d_gene: TRBD1; v_gene: TRBV27; CDR3nt: TGTGCCACCCGGGACAGCGCTAACTATGGCTACACCTTC; CDR3aa: CATRDSANYGYTF
len: 13; j_gene: TRBJ1-4; abundance: few; d_gene: .; v_gene: TRBV7-8; CDR3nt: TGTGCCAGCAGCATACCCCCTAGTAAAAAACTGTTTTTT; CDR3aa: CASSIPPSKKLFF
len: 14; j_gene: TRBJ1-1; abundance: few; d_gene: .; v_gene: TRBV4-2; CDR3nt: TGTGCCAGCAGCCAAGCAACAGCGAACACTGAAGCTTTCTTT; CDR3aa: CASSQATANTEAFF
len: 14; j_gene: TRBJ1-2; abundance: .; d_gene: TRBD1; v_gene: TRBV2; CDR3nt: TGTGCCAGCAGTGGTGGACAGGGGGCCTATGGCTACACCTTC; CDR3aa: CASSGGQGAYGYTF